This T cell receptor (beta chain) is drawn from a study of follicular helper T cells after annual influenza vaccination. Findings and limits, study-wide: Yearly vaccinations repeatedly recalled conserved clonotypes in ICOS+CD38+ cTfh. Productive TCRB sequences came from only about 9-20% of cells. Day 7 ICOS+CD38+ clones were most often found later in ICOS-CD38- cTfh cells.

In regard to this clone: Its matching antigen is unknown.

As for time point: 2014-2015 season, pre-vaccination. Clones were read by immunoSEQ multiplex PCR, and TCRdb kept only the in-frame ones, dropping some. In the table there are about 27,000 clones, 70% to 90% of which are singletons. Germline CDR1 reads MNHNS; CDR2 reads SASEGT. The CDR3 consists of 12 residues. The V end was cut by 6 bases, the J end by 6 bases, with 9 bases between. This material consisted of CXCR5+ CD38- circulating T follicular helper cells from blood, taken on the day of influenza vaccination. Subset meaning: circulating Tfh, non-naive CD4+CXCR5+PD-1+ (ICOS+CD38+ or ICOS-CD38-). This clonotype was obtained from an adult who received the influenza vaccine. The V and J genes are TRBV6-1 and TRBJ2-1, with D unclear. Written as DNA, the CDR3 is TGTGCCAGCAGCGGCGACACCAATGAGCAGTTCTTC. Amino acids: CASSGDTNEQFF.